The 28 T cell receptor beta chains reported below all come from one sample, sequenced in a study of early T cells in non-severe SARS-CoV-2 infection. One entry per CDR3 protein results from TCRdb running MiXCR on the 5' RACE reads. Among 30,000 to 35,000 distinct CDR3 sequences listed, roughly 5.1% were seen once. The sample was whole blood. The receptors here all came from an adult who was a healthcare worker with PCR-confirmed SARS-CoV-2 infection or an uninfected control (not recorded which).

The chain uses TRBV20-1 and TRBJ2-1, with D perhaps matching TRBD2 (6 bases). From germline, CDR1 is DFQATT and CDR2 SNEGSKA (reference sequence). Trimming removed 3 bases at V and 7 bases at J, with 16 bases between. The CDR3 covers 14 residues. The CDR3, as DNA: TGCAGTGCTAGCGGACCGCAACGGGGGAATGAGCAGTTCTTC. Translated, it gives CSASGPQRGNEQFF.

This clonotype has just a few counts. The CDR3 region has the DNA TGTGCCAGCAGCTTAGACAGGAGCACTGAAGCTTTCTTT. Translating gives CASSLDRSTEAFF. The chain combines TRBV7-9 with TRBJ1-1; a weak D match, TRBD1 (5 bases). The CDR3 runs to 13 residues. Per the germline V gene, CDR1 is SEHNR and CDR2 is FQNEAQ (reference sequence). V was shortened by 1 base and J by 4 bases, with 7 bases between the two germline ends.

Many counts were recorded for this clonotype. The V and J genes are TRBV3-1 and TRBJ2-5; 10 bases are a match to TRBD2. This CDR3 spans 15 amino acids. With V trimmed by 6 bases and J by 2 bases, 6 bases remained unmatched. Per germline, CDR1 LGHDT and CDR2 YNNKEL (reference sequence). The CDR3 DNA follows: TGTGCCAGCAGATCTGAACTAGCGGGGCAAGAGACCCAGTACTTC. Translation: CASRSELAGQETQYF.

This clonotype appeared many times. The chain has TRBV12-3 or TRBV12-4 and TRBJ1-1, with D tentatively TRBD1 (6 bases). V lost 2 bases, J lost 3 bases, and 19 bases lay in between. CDR3 length: 17 residues. CDR3 nucleotide sequence: TGTGCCAGCAGTTTACGCCCCGACGGAGGGGGGTACACTGAAGCTTTCTTT. Protein: CASSLRPDGGGYTEAFF.

In this sample, this clonotype turned up many times. The gene calls are TRBV12-3 or TRBV12-4 and TRBJ2-7; D possibly uses TRBD1 or TRBD2 (5 bases each). The CDR3 loop spans 16 amino acids. The V end was cut by 8 bases, the J end by 0 bases, with 20 bases between. The CDR3 nucleotides are TGTGCCAGCCCCGGAGCGTGGGACCGCTCCTCCTACGAGCAGTACTTC. Protein: CASPGAWDRSSYEQYF.

This clonotype occurred many times. The chain joins TRBV11-2 to TRBJ2-5, with no clear D. From germline, CDR1 is SGHAT and CDR2 FQNNGV. Trimming left V 5 bases short and J 0 bases short, with 4 bases between. The length of the CDR3 is 12 residues. CDR3 in DNA: TGTGCCAGCAGCCCATACCAAGAGACCCAGTACTTC. Residues: CASSPYQETQYF.

This clonotype came up a few times. The chain joins TRBV11-2 to TRBJ2-5; 10 bases align to TRBD2. V gave up 5 bases and J gave up 0 bases; unmatched junction bases: 3. The CDR3 loop spans 15 amino acids. Germline CDR1 is SGHAT and CDR2 is FQNNGV. Written as DNA, the CDR3 is TGTGCCAGCAGCGGGACTAGCGTGTACCAAGAGACCCAGTACTTC. Translated, it gives CASSGTSVYQETQYF.

This clonotype appeared many times. The chain is built from TRBV4-2 and TRBJ2-2, with 11 bases aligning to TRBD2. This CDR3 comprises 18 residues. The germline V gene has CDR1 LGHNA and CDR2 YNFKEQ. V lost 5 bases, J lost 2 bases, and 10 bases stayed unmatched. This CDR3 is CASSSRASGGSNTGELFF. CDR3 bases: TGTGCCAGCAGCTCACGGGCTAGCGGGGGGTCTAACACCGGGGAGCTGTTTTTT.

The genes are TRBV6-6 and TRBJ1-6, with 7 nucleotides matching TRBD1. V lost 8 bases and J lost 6; bases outside the gene matches: 1. CDR1 MNHNY and CDR2 SVGAGI come from the germline V gene (reference sequence). This CDR3 comprises 12 residues. The CDR3 sequence is CASRDSNSPLHF. CDR3 bases: TGTGCCAGCCGGGACAGTAATTCACCCCTCCACTTT.

In its sample, this clonotype was seen many times. CDR3 in amino acids: CASRGGPPYEQYF. The CDR3 region has the DNA TGTGCCAGCAGGGGAGGGCCCCCCTACGAGCAGTACTTC. The chain couples TRBV28 to TRBJ2-7, with TRBD2 matching 7 bases. CDR1 MDHEN and CDR2 SYDVKM come from the germline V gene. Trimming removed 6 bases from V and 2 bases from J; junction bases left unmatched: 4. The CDR3 sequence is 13 residues long.

There are many counts of this clonotype. This CDR3 reads CASSLTSGGPDTQYF. CDR3 coding DNA: TGTGCCAGCAGCTTGACTAGCGGGGGGCCAGATACGCAGTATTTT. V is TRBV7-6 and J is TRBJ2-3; TRBD2 matches 13 bases. The CDR3 runs to 15 residues. Per germline, CDR1 SGHVS and CDR2 FNYEAQ. The trim removed 3 bases at V and 4 bases at J, leaving 1 base unmatched.

This clonotype was counted ten times or more. This chain links TRBV20-1 with TRBJ2-3; D is ambiguous. The V end was cut by 6 bases, the J end by 0 bases, with 10 bases between. Germline V gene data show CDR1 as DFQATT and CDR2 as SNEGSKA (reference sequence). The CDR3 totals 13 residues. CDR3 amino acids: CSARGVSTDTQYF. In DNA form, the CDR3 reads TGCAGTGCGCGAGGTGTGAGCACAGATACGCAGTATTTT.

This clonotype was counted ten times or more. The V gene is TRBV5-1, the J gene TRBJ1-1; tentative D call: TRBD1 (6 bases). The CDR3 has 15 amino acids. The germline CDR1 and CDR2 sequences are SGHRS and YFSETQ. V was cut by 4 bases and J by 1 base, with 14 bases left in between. The CDR3 region is CASSRDGQPNTEAFF. The CDR3 nucleotides are TGCGCCAGCAGCCGGGATGGACAGCCGAACACTGAAGCTTTCTTT.

The rearrangement joins TRBV15 to TRBJ2-1, with D perhaps TRBD2 (5 bases). V dropped 3 bases and J dropped 5 bases, with 8 bases sitting between them. Germline V gene lookup returns CDR1 LNHNV and CDR2 YYDKDF (reference sequence). This CDR3 is built from 13 residues. The CDR3 reads CATSRTTHNEQFF. The CDR3 coding sequence is TGTGCCACCAGCAGGACTACACACAATGAGCAGTTCTTC. Looking up the rest from reference TRBV15 and TRBJ2-1 gives the full variable domain: DAMVIQNPRYQVTQFGKPVTLSCSQTLNHNVMYWYQQKSSQAPKLLFHYYDKDFNNEADTPDNFQSRRPNTSFCFLDIRSPGLGDTAMYLCATSRTTHNEQFFGPGTRLTVL.

In this sample, this clonotype turned up many times. The chain couples TRBV4-1 to TRBJ2-1; maybe TRBD2 (6 bases). This CDR3 has 15 residues. Trimming stripped 4 bases from V and 1 base from J, with 11 bases between. CDR1 is MGHRA and CDR2 is YSYEKL in the germline V gene. This CDR3 is CASSLLGLSYNEQFF. The CDR3 bases are TGCGCCAGCAGCCTCCTGGGACTGTCCTACAATGAGCAGTTCTTC.

This clonotype was detected ten times or more. V gene TRBV10-3 combines with J gene TRBJ2-5, with D hard to call. V was clipped by 2 bases and J by 0 bases, with 1 base between them. The CDR3 has 12 residues. CDR1 is ENHRY and CDR2 is SYGVKD in the germline V gene. The CDR3 nucleotides read TGTGCCATCAGTGAGGACCAAGAGACCCAGTACTTC. Translating gives CAISEDQETQYF.

This clonotype was found a few times. The chain recombines TRBV19 with TRBJ1-2, with D hard to call. Trimming stripped 2 bases from V and 0 bases from J, with 19 bases between. Germline V gene lookup returns CDR1 LNHDA and CDR2 SQIVND (reference sequence). CDR3 length equals 18 residues. The CDR3: CASSINSPAALTNYGYTF. CDR3 in DNA: TGTGCCAGTAGTATAAATTCTCCGGCAGCTTTAACTAACTATGGCTACACCTTC.

This clonotype was counted at least ten times. The chain couples TRBV7-7 to TRBJ2-7; 7 bases match TRBD1. V lost 5 bases and J lost 0; bases outside the gene matches: 4. This CDR3 region has 14 residues. From germline, CDR1 is SSHAT and CDR2 FNYEAQ (reference sequence). DNA for the CDR3: TGTGCCAGCAGCCCAGACAGGGACTCCTACGAGCAGTACTTC. It codes for CASSPDRDSYEQYF.

This clonotype came up a few times. The V and J genes are TRBV20-1 and TRBJ2-3; D ambiguous. Germline CDR1 reads DFQATT; CDR2 reads SNEGSKA (reference sequence). V shed 4 bases and J shed 0 bases, with 11 bases lying between them. This CDR3 contains 14 residues. The CDR3 sequence is CSAIKPASTDTQYF. CDR3 in DNA: TGCAGTGCTATTAAACCCGCTAGCACAGATACGCAGTATTTT.

This clonotype was counted many times. The chain couples TRBV4-1 to TRBJ2-2; 8 bases align to TRBD2. Germline CDR1 is MGHRA and CDR2 is YSYEKL. The CDR3 is made up of 18 amino acids. Trimming at V came to 2 bases and at J to 0 bases, leaving 8 bases not matched to a gene. CDR3 in DNA: TGCGCCAGCAGCCAATCGAATATGGGACTAGCGAACACCGGGGAGCTGTTTTTT. Protein sequence: CASSQSNMGLANTGELFF.

In this sample, this clonotype turned up a few times. The chain carries TRBV18 and TRBJ2-3; D could derive from TRBD1 or TRBD2 (5 bases each). The ends were cut back, 2 bases at V and 0 bases at J, with 9 bases in the middle. The CDR3 is made up of 15 amino acids. CDR1 is KGHSH and CDR2 is LQKENI in the germline V gene. This CDR3 is CASSPWGSSTDTQYF. The CDR3 bases are TGTGCCAGCTCACCATGGGGGTCTAGCACAGATACGCAGTATTTT. Full variable domain (outside the CDR3, taken from reference TRBV18 and TRBJ2-3): NAGVMQNPRHLVRRRGQEARLRCSPMKGHSHVYWYRQLPEEGLKFMVYLQKENIIDESGMPKERFSAEFPKEGPSILRIQQVVRGDSAAYFCASSPWGSSTDTQYFGPGTRLTVL.

This clonotype showed up many times. The rearrangement joins TRBV28 to TRBJ2-5; D may be TRBD1 (6 bases). The germline CDR1 and CDR2 sequences are MDHEN and SYDVKM. This CDR3 is built from 15 residues. The ends were cut back, 6 bases at V and 4 bases at J, with 18 bases in the middle. CDR3 sequence reads: CASSLPPGVGETQYF. The CDR3 bases are TGTGCCAGCAGCCTACCGCCAGGGGTTGGAGAGACCCAGTACTTC.

In this sample, this clonotype turned up many times. The V call is TRBV7-3, the J call TRBJ2-1, with D possibly TRBD1 on 6 matching bases. The CDR3 sequence is 15 residues long. Trimming pared 2 bases from V and 2 bases from J, leaving 10 bases between. CDR1 is SGHTA, CDR2 FQGTGA, per germline. CDR3 sequence (DNA): TGTGCCAGCAGCTTAGAGCCAGGGGCCTACAATGAGCAGTTCTTC. Translated, it gives CASSLEPGAYNEQFF.

The table lists this clonotype with many counts. The chain recombines TRBV20-1 with TRBJ2-3; TRBD1 matches at 9 bases. In germline, CDR1 is DFQATT, CDR2 SNEGSKA (reference sequence). CDR3 size: 15 residues. Trimming took 5 bases from V and 3 from J; bases not matched to a gene: 9. As DNA, the CDR3 is TGCAGTGCTCTATCGCACAGGGGGCCGACAGATACGCAGTATTTT. Translated: CSALSHRGPTDTQYF.

This clonotype was detected many times. The J gene is TRBJ1-1, the V gene TRBV16; 9 bases line up with TRBD1. The CDR3 extends over 15 amino acids. Trimming cost V 4 bases and J 5 bases; bases outside gene matches: 8. Germline-derived CDR1 and CDR2 are KGHSY and FQNENV. The CDR3 DNA reads TGTGCCAGCAGCCGGGACAGGGCAGGTCGGACTGAAGCTTTCTTT. It is translated as CASSRDRAGRTEAFF.

This clonotype was observed at least ten times. V gene TRBV7-9 combines with J gene TRBJ2-7; no firm D call. CDR1 and CDR2 (germline): SEHNR, FQNEAQ (reference sequence). Trimming took off 5 bases at V and 1 base at J, with 12 bases between the two ends. This CDR3 contains 14 residues. CDR3: CASSPREMSYEQYF. CDR3 nucleotide sequence: TGTGCCAGCAGCCCCAGAGAGATGTCCTACGAGCAGTACTTC.

This clonotype was recorded many times. The rearrangement links TRBV30 to TRBJ2-3; 9 bases agree with TRBD2. CDR3 length equals 14 residues. The V gene end was trimmed by 5 bases and the J gene end by 0 bases; junction bases not matched to a gene: 3. Germline V gives CDR1 GTSNPN, CDR2 SVGIG (reference sequence). The CDR3 coding sequence is TGTGCCTGGGGGCGGGGGGGGAGCACAGATACGCAGTATTTT. Amino acids: CAWGRGGSTDTQYF. The variable domain in full, with the rest retrieved from reference TRBV30 and TRBJ2-3, is SQTIHQWPATLVQPVGSPLSLECTVEGTSNPNLYWYRQAAGRGLQLLFYSVGIGQISSEVPQNLSASRPQDRQFILSSKKLLLSDSGFYLCAWGRGGSTDTQYFGPGTRLTVL.

This clonotype was recorded only once. This clone may be a read error of a much larger clone one base away. The rearrangement links TRBV7-8 to TRBJ1-3, with 10 bases aligning to TRBD1. The CDR3 extends over 14 amino acids. From germline, CDR1 is SGHVS and CDR2 FQNEAQ. The CDR3 loop reads CASSFRDRGNTTYF. The CDR3 nucleotides read TGTGCCAGCAGCTTCCGGGACAGGGGAAACACCACATATTTT. Using reference TRBV7-8 and TRBJ1-3 for the parts outside the CDR3, the full variable domain is GAGVSQSPRYKVAKRGQDVALRCDPISGHVSLFWYQQALGQGPEFLTYFQNEAQLDKSGLPSDRFFAERPEGSVSTLKIQRTQQEDSAVYLCASSFRDRGNTTYFGEGSWLTVV.